This TCR beta chain is drawn from a study of cytomegalovirus exposure and HLA in healthy donors. Unmatched junction bases numbered 4, after V lost 0 bases and J lost 4 bases. Germline V gives CDR1 MNHEY, CDR2 SMNVEV (reference sequence). The CDR3 spans 15 residues. Vbeta (60) and Jbeta (13) primers were used in the PCR. The repertoire was sequenced with immunoSEQ multiplex PCR; TCRdb's copy has only in-frame clones and lacks some. This sample has 60,000 to 85,000 clones, with about 67% found just once. Sequencing used PBMCs. The TCR was taken from a human donor in good health. The chain employs TRBV27 and TRBJ2-7; 9 nucleotides match TRBD2. The CDR3, as DNA: TGTGCCAGCAGTTTATCTCTTAGCGGGAGTTACGAGCAGTACTTC. As protein: CASSLSLSGSYEQYF.